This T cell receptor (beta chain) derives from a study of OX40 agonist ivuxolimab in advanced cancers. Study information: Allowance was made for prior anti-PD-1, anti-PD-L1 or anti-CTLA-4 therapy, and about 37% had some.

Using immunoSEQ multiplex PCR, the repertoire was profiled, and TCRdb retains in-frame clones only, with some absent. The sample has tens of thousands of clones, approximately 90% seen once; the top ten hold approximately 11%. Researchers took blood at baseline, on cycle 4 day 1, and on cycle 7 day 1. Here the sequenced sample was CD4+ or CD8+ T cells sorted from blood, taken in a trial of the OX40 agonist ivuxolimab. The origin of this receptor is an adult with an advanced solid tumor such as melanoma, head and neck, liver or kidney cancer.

CDR3 bases: TGTGCCAGCAGTTTCGTAGGACAATCCTACGAGCAGTACTTC. It yields the protein CASSFVGQSYEQYF. J is TRBJ2-7 and V is TRBV27; weak D call: TRBD1 (5 bases). This CDR3 has 14 amino acids. Germline CDR1 MNHEY, CDR2 SMNVEV (reference sequence). Trimming removed 3 bases from V and 1 base from J, with 10 bases in between.